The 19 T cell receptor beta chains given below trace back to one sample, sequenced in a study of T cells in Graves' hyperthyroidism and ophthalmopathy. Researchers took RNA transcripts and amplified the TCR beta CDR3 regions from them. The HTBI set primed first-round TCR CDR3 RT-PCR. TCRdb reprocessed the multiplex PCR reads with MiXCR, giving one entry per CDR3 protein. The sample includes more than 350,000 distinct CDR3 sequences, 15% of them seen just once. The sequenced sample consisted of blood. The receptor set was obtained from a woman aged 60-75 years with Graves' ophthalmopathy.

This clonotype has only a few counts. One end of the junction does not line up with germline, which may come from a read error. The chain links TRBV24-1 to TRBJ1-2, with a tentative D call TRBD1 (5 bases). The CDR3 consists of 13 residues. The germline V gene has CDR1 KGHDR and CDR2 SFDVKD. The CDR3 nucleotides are TGTGCCACAAGTGATCGGGGGTACTATGGCTACACCTTC. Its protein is CATSDRGYYGYTF.

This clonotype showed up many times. The CDR3 DNA sequence: TGTGCCAGCAGCTCCCAAACTGGGCCACGGTCCTACGAGCAGTACTTC. Its translation: CASSSQTGPRSYEQYF. The chain has TRBV13 and TRBJ2-7; unclear D gene. Germline V CDR1 and CDR2: PRHDT, FYEKMQ (reference sequence). This CDR3 is 16 amino acids long. The V end was cut by 4 bases, the J end by 1 base, with 17 bases between.

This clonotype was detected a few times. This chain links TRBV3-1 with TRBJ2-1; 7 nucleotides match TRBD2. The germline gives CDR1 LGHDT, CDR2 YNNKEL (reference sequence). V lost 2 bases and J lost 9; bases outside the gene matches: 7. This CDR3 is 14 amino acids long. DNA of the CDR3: TGTGCCAGCAGCCAACTGCGGGAGTATAGTGAGCAGTTCTTC. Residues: CASSQLREYSEQFF.

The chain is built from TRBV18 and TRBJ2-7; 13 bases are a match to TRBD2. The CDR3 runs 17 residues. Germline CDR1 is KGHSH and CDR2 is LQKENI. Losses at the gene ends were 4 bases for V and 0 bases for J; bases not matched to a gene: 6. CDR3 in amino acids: CASSQRLAGGLSYEQYF. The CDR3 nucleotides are TGTGCCAGCTCACAGAGACTAGCGGGAGGCCTCTCCTACGAGCAGTACTTC.

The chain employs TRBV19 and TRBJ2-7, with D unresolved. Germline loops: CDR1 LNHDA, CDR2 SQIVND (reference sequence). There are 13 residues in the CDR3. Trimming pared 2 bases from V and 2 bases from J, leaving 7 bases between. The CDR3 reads CASSIPDTYEQYF. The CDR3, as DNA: TGTGCCAGTAGTATACCCGACACCTACGAGCAGTACTTC.

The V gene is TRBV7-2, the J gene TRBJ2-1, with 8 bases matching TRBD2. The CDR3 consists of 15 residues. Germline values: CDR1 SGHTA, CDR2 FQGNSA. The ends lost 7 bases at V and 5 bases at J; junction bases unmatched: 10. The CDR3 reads CASMRGAGGNNEQFF. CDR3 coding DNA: TGTGCCAGCATGAGGGGCGCGGGAGGAAACAATGAGCAGTTCTTC.

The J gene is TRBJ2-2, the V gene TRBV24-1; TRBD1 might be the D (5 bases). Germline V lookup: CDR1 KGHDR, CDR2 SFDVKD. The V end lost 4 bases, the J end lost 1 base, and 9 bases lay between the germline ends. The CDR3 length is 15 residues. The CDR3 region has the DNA TGTGCCACCAGTGAAGTTGACAGGAACACCGGGGAGCTGTTTTTT. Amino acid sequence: CATSEVDRNTGELFF.

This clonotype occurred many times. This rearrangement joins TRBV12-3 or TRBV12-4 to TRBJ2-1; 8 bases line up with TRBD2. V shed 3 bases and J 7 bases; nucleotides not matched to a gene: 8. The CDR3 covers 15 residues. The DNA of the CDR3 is TGTGCCAGCAGTTTCCCCGGGAGGGCCGGAAATGAGCAGTTCTTC. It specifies CASSFPGRAGNEQFF.

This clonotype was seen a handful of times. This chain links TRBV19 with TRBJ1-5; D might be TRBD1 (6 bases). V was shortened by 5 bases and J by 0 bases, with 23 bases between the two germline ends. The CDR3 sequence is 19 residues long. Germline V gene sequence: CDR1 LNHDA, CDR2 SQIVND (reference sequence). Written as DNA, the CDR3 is TGTGCCAGTAGTCCGGAGGTTGAGGGTGGGGGCTATAGCAATCAGCCCCAGCATTTT. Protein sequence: CASSPEVEGGGYSNQPQHF.

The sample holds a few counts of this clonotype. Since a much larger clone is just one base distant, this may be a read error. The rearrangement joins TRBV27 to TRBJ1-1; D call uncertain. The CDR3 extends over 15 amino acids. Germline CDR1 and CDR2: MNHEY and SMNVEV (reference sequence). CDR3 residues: CVSTPVGSMNTEAFF. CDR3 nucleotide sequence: TGTGTCAGCACCCCCGTGGGCTCTATGAACACTGAAGCTTTCTTT.

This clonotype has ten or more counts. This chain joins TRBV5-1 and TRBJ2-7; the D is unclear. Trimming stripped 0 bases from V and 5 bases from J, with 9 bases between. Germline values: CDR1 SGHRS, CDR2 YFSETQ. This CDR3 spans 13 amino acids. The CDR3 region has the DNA TGCGCCAGCAGCTTGGAGGAGTCGGACGAGCAGTACTTC. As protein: CASSLEESDEQYF.

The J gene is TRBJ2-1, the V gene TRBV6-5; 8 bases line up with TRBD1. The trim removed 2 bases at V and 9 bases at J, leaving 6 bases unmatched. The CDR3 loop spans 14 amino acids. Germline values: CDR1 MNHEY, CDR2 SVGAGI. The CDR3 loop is CASSYERQGSEQFF. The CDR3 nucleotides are TGTGCCAGCAGTTACGAACGACAGGGGAGTGAGCAGTTCTTC.

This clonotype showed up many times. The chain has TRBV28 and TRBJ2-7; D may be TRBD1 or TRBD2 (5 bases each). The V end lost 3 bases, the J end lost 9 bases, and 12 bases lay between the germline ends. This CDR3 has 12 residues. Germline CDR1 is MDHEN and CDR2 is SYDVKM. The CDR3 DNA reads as TGTGCCAGCAGTTTCAGGGAGCAGGGGCAGTACTTC. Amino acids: CASSFREQGQYF.

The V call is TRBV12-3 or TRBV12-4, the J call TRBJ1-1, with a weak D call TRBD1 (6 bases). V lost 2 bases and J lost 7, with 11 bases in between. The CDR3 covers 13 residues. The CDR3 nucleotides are TGTGCCAGCAGTTTAAGGGGGGGGAATGAAGCTTTCTTT. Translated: CASSLRGGNEAFF.

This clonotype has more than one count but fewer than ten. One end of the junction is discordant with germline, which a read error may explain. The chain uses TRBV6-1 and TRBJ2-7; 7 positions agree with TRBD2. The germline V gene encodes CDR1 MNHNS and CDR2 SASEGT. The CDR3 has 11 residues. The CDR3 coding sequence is TGTGCCACCAGTCAGGGCGCGGGAGAGTACTTC. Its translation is CATSQGAGEYF.

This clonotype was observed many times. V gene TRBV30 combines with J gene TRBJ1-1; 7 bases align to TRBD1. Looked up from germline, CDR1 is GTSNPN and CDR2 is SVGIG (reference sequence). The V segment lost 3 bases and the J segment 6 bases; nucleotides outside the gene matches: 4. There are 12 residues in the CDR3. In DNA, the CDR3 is TGTGCCTGGAGCGACAGGGAGGCTGAAGCTTTCTTT. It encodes CAWSDREAEAFF.

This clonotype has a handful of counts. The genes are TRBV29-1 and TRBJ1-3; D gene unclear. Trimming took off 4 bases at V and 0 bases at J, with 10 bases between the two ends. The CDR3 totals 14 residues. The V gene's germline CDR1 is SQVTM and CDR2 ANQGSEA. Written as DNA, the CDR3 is TGCAGCGTTGTCTCCTGGGGCTCTGGAAACACCATATATTTT. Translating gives CSVVSWGSGNTIYF.

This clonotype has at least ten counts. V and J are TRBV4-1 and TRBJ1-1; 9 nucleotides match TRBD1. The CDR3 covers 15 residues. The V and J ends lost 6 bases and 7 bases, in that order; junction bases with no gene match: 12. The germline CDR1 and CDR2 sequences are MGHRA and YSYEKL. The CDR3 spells CASSQTGQGLYEAFF. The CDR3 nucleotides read TGCGCCAGCAGTCAGACAGGACAGGGGCTCTATGAAGCTTTCTTT.

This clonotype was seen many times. The CDR3 region has the DNA TGTGCCAGCAGCCAAGCCGGGACTAGCAGTCATGAGCAGTTCTTC. Protein product: CASSQAGTSSHEQFF. The chain couples TRBV3-1 to TRBJ2-1; 9 bases line up with TRBD2. The CDR3 sequence is 15 residues long. Germline-derived CDR1 and CDR2 are LGHDT and YNNKEL (reference sequence). V was pared by 1 base and J by 8 bases, with 6 bases of the junction left unmatched.